This TCR beta chain was retrieved from a study of T cell clonality in common variable immunodeficiency. Data came from immunoSEQ multiplex PCR; TCRdb stores just in-frame clones and leaves some out. The table lists about 64,000 clones, with no singletons. This clone was picked up many times. Sequenced: peripheral blood mononuclear cells. This sequence was found in a person aged 18 to 70 in good health.

The CDR3 here is CASSIGVQGSYEQYF. The CDR3 bases that were read are TGTGCCAGTAGTATAGGAGTACAGGGTTCCTACGAG. The J gene is TRBJ2-7, the V gene TRBV19; a possible D gene is TRBD1 (6 bases). The read stops 3 residues short of the end of the CDR3; the missing end is completed from the germline J gene. V was trimmed by 1 base and J by 1 base, leaving 11 bases between them. The CDR3 sequence is 15 residues long. CDR1 LNHDA and CDR2 SQIVND come from the germline V gene (reference sequence).